Below are 5 T cell receptor beta chains sequenced from a single sample in a study of vaccination effects on CD4 cells after COVID-19. These receptors have no known antigen. Subsequent to roughly 10 days of culture, CD4+ T cells were isolated. The cohort was immunized with two doses of either the BNT162b2 or mRNA-1273 vaccine. The assay was immunoSEQ multiplex PCR, and TCRdb's table has in-frame clones only and misses some. Here the sample spans fewer than 40,000 clones, 74% being singletons. This specimen was CD4+ T cells from PBMCs cultured without peptide, taken after COVID-19 vaccination. The receptors were gathered from a human donor who received a COVID-19 vaccine.

V gene TRBV18 combines with J gene TRBJ1-3; TRBD1 agrees at 10 bases. CDR3 size: 17 residues. CDR1 and CDR2 (germline): KGHSH, LQKENI. J lost 5 bases, V lost 3 bases, and 10 bases had no gene match. In nucleotides, the CDR3 is TGTGCCAGCTCACCGGGACAGGGGACCCTGGCTCGAAACACCATATATTTT. Amino acids: CASSPGQGTLARNTIYF.

In this sample, this clone turned up a few times. This chain joins TRBV28 and TRBJ1-2, with D unresolved. The CDR3 sequence is 13 residues long. Trimming took off 2 bases at V and 8 bases at J, with 12 bases between the two ends. Germline assignment: CDR1 MDHEN and CDR2 SYDVKM. CDR3 loop: CASSLRTSGGYTF. In DNA, the CDR3 is TGTGCCAGCAGTTTAAGGACGAGCGGGGGCTACACCTTC.

J is TRBJ2-1 and V is TRBV7-9; the D is unclear. Trimming stripped 5 bases from V and 0 bases from J, with 14 bases between. This CDR3 spans 16 amino acids. The germline CDR1 and CDR2 sequences are SEHNR and FQNEAQ (reference sequence). The CDR3 here is CASSPPPAPSYNEQFF. The CDR3 bases are TGTGCCAGCAGCCCTCCCCCTGCCCCCTCCTACAATGAGCAGTTCTTC.

J is TRBJ1-4 and V is TRBV10-3; D gene uncertain. CDR1 is ENHRY, CDR2 SYGVKD, per germline. V dropped 0 bases and J dropped 8 bases, with 4 bases sitting between them. This CDR3 region has 12 residues. The CDR3 protein is CAISESGEKLFF. CDR3 coding DNA: TGTGCCATCAGTGAGTCGGGAGAAAAACTGTTTTTT.

In nucleotides, the CDR3 is TGTGCCAGCAGTTCCCGACTGGCGGGGGGGCGATACTACGAGCAGTACTTC. It codes for CASSSRLAGGRYYEQYF. The chain couples TRBV27 to TRBJ2-7; 9 bases are a match to TRBD2. With V trimmed by 4 bases and J by 3 bases, 13 bases remained unmatched. Germline V gene data show CDR1 as MNHEY and CDR2 as SMNVEV (reference sequence). This CDR3 region has 17 residues.